The entry below gives a single T cell receptor (beta chain) sequence along with its context. The data derive from a study of blood T cell repertoires in COVID-19. In the source study's methods: Nucleated cell number was recorded as an estimate derived from reference gene primer amplification. The protocol was immunoSEQ multiplex PCR, while the TCRdb copy is restricted to in-frame clones and leaves out a portion. The V and J calls and clone size are taken from that table; D and trimming were inferred from the DNA. The sample has 190,000 or so clones, roughly 88% seen once. Losses at the gene ends were 3 bases for V and 4 bases for J; bases not matched to a gene: 7. The CDR3 spans 16 residues. Germline loops: CDR1 KGHSH, CDR2 LQKENI.

This clonotype was sampled from a woman between 25 and 40 years old with acute or convalescent COVID-19. The sample comprised peripheral blood. V usage is TRBV18 and J usage is TRBJ2-3; 10 positions match TRBD2. CDR3 sequence: CASSPVLLAGADTQYF. CDR3 in DNA: TGTGCCAGCTCACCGGTGTTGCTAGCGGGAGCAGATACGCAGTATTTT.